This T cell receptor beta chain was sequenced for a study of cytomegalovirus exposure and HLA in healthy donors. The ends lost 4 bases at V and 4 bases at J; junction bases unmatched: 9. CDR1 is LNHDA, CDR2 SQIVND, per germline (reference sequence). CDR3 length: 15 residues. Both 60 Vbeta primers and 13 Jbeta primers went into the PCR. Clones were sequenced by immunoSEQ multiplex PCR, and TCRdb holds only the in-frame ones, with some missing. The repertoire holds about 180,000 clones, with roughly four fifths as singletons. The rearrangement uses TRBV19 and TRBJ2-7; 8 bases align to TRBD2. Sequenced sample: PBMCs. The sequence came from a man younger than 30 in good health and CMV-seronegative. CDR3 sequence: CASSTSGGPRYEQYF. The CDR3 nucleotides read TGTGCCAGTAGTACAAGCGGGGGCCCTCGTTACGAGCAGTACTTC.